The TCR beta chain under discussion was sequenced for a study of PD-1 blockade in classical Hodgkin lymphoma. The overall study: Patients were infused with nivolumab 3 mg/kg every 2 weeks.

This CDR3 is built from 15 residues. The germline V gene has CDR1 KGHSH and CDR2 LQKENI. Trimming shortened V by 1 base and J by 1 base, and 10 bases separated the two germline ends. General observations from the study: Exclusion was applied to patients who started nivolumab under 1 year after ASCT. With respect to the repertoire differences, their causes, possibly disease activity or prior therapy, remain undefined. Unlike CD8+ TCR diversity, which did not rise significantly by C4D1, CD4+ TCR diversity did.

Brentuximab vedotin exposure varied among the patients, all of whom had relapsed after autologous stem cell transplantation. Points on this clone: Antigen unknown.

Only in-frame clones appear in the TCRdb table, and some are missing; sequencing was by immunoSEQ multiplex PCR. The profile shows under 25,000 clones, about three quarters of them singletons. The clonotype originates from a human donor with classical Hodgkin lymphoma. Material: peripheral blood mononuclear cells (PBMCs), obtained before the second cycle of nivolumab. This rearrangement joins TRBV18 to TRBJ1-1; D might be TRBD1 (6 bases). The CDR3 DNA reads as TGTGCCAGCTCACCACGACAGGTTGGGAACACTGAAGCTTTCTTT. This translates into CASSPRQVGNTEAFF. The full variable domain, rest sourced from reference TRBV18 and TRBJ1-1, is NAGVMQNPRHLVRRRGQEARLRCSPMKGHSHVYWYRQLPEEGLKFMVYLQKENIIDESGMPKERFSAEFPKEGPSILRIQQVVRGDSAAYFCASSPRQVGNTEAFFGQGTRLTVV.